This TCR beta chain was profiled in a study of blood T cell repertoires in COVID-19. Study-level background: Acute-phase and convalescent COVID-19 samples originated in the United States, Italy and Spain. Sources were T cells, B-cell-depleted T cells, or PBMCs; the material itself was cDNA or gDNA.

The CDR3 is 15 amino acids. The V end lost 6 bases, the J end lost 0 bases, and 14 bases lay between the germline ends. Germline assignment: CDR1 ENHRY and CDR2 SYGVKD. The data were produced by immunoSEQ multiplex PCR, yet TCRdb's version contains in-frame clones alone and is incomplete. The data show approximately 170,000 clones, about 88% seen once. This chain links TRBV10-3 with TRBJ1-2, with D unresolved. The receptor was isolated from a man aged 18 to 30 who had recovered from COVID-19. The material sequenced was peripheral blood. This CDR3 is CAISPLEFSNYGYTF. CDR3 coding DNA: TGTGCCATCAGCCCCCTGGAGTTCTCTAACTATGGCTACACCTTC.